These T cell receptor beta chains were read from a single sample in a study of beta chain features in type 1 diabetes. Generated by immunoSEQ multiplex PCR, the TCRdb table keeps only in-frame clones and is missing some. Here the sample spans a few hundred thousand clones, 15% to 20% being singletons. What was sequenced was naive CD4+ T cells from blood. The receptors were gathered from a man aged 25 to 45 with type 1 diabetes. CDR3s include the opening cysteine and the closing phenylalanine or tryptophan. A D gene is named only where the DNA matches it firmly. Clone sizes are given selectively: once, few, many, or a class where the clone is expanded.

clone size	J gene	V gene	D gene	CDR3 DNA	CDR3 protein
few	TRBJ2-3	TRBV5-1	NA	TGCGCCAGCAGCTTGGAAACGGATACGCAGTATTTT	CASSLETDTQYF
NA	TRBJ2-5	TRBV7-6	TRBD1	TGTGCCAGCAGCTTTACGGGACAGGATAAGACCCAGTACTTC	CASSFTGQDKTQYF
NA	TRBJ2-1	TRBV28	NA	TGTGCCACGGTCCAGGGGCACAACAATGAGCAGTTCTTC	CATVQGHNNEQFF
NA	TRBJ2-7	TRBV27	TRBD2	TGTGCCAGTCGTCGGGGGACTAGCGGGAGTGAAGAGCAGTACTTC	CASRRGTSGSEEQYF
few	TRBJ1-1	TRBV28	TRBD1	TGTGCCAGCAGTACCACAGGGGCCCTGAACACTGAAGCTTTCTTT	CASSTTGALNTEAFF
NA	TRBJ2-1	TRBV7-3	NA	TGTGCCAGCAGTTTAACGGGGGCATCCTACAATGAGCAGTTCTTC	CASSLTGASYNEQFF
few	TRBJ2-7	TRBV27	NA	TGTGCCAGCACCGGATCTCAGGGGTCCCACGAGCAGTACTTC	CASTGSQGSHEQYF
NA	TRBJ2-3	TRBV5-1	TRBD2	TGCGCCAGCAGCTTGGAGCTAGCGGGAAACACAGATACGCAGTATTTT	CASSLELAGNTDTQYF
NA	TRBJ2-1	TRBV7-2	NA	TGTGCCAGCAGCCAGCTCGGGGGCTTATACAATGAGCAGTTCTTC	CASSQLGGLYNEQFF
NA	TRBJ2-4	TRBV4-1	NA	TGCGCCAGCAGCCAAGAACAGGGTCCCATTCAGTACTTC	CASSQEQGPIQYF
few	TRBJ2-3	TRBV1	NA	TGCACCAGCAGCCCCGGGACTAGCGGGAGGGCAAGAGGCACAGATACGCAGTATTTT	CTSSPGTSGRARGTDTQYF
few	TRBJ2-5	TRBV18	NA	TGTGCCAGCTCACCAGAGACCCAGTACTTC	CASSPETQYF
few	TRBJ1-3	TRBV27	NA	TGTGCCAGTCGTACGGAGAGCTCTGGAAACACCATATATTTT	CASRTESSGNTIYF
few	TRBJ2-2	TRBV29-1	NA	TGCAGCGTTATGACAGGATCTTACACCGGGGAGCTGTTTTTT	CSVMTGSYTGELFF
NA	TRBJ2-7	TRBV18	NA	TGTGCCAGCTCACCAAGACTGAATCCGGGCGGCTACGAGCAGTACTTC	CASSPRLNPGGYEQYF
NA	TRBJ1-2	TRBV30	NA	TGTGCCTGGAGTTGGGGATCTGGCTACACCTTC	CAWSWGSGYTF
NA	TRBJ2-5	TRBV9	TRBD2	TGTGCCAGCAGCGTGAGCGGGGCCACTGGGGAGACCCAGTACTTC	CASSVSGATGETQYF
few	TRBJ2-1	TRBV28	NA	TGTGCCAGCAGTTCGAATGAGCAGTTCTTC	CASSSNEQFF
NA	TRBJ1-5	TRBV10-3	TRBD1	TGTGCCATCAGTGAGCAGGGGGCCAATCAGCCCCAGCATTTT	CAISEQGANQPQHF
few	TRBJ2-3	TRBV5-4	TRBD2	TGTGCCAGCAGCTTGCTCATACGAGCGGGAGGGGACACAGATACGCAGTATTTT	CASSLLIRAGGDTDTQYF
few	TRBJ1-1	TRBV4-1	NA	TGCGCCAGCAGCCAGACCGGACAGAGGAACACTGAAGCTTTCTTT	CASSQTGQRNTEAFF
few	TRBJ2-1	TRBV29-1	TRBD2	TGCAGCGGCGGGACTAGCGGGAGAATTGGGAATGAGCAGTTCTTC	CSGGTSGRIGNEQFF
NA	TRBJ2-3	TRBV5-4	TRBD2	TGTGCCAGCAGCTCTAGCGGGAGGGCCGTGGATACGCAGTATTTT	CASSSSGRAVDTQYF
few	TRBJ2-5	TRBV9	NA	TGTGCCAGCAGCGTAGTGGGAAACCAAGAGACCCAGTACTTC	CASSVVGNQETQYF
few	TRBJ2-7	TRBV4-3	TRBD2	TGCGCCAGCAGCCAAGTTGGGACTAGCGGGAGAGAGTACGAGCAGTACTTC	CASSQVGTSGREYEQYF
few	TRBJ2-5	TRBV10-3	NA	TGTGCCATCAGAGGGACGGAGGCGACAGGGACCCAGTACTTC	CAIRGTEATGTQYF
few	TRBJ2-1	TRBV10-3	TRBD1	TGTGCCATCACCGGGACAGGGAAGAATGAGCAGTTCTTC	CAITGTGKNEQFF
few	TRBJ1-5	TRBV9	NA	TGTGCCAGCAGCGTAGGGAGGCTCAATCAGCCCCAGCATTTT	CASSVGRLNQPQHF
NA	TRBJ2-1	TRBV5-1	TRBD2	TGCGCCAGCAGCTTGGTAGCGGGAGCGGATAATGAGCAGTTCTTC	CASSLVAGADNEQFF
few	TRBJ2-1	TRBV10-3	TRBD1	TGTGCCATCAGGGGACAGGGGTCCTACAATGAGCAGTTCTTC	CAIRGQGSYNEQFF
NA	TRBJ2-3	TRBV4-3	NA	TGCGCCAGCAGCCAGGGACCGAGCACAGATACGCAGTATTTT	CASSQGPSTDTQYF
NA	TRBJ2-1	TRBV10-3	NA	TGTGCCATCAGTGAAGGCGGGACGAATGAGCAGTTCTTC	CAISEGGTNEQFF
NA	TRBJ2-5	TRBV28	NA	TGTGCCAGCAGTTTGGGCCAGGGGAGGGAGACCCAGTACTTC	CASSLGQGRETQYF
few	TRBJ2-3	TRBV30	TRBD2	TGTGCCTGGAGCGAATTCCGGGACTACACAGATACGCAGTATTTT	CAWSEFRDYTDTQYF
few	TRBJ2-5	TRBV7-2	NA	TGTGCCAGCAGCTTAGCGCGAGCTGGAGAGACCCAGTACTTC	CASSLARAGETQYF
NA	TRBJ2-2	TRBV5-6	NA	TGTGCCAGCAGTTCCCTTGAGGGGGAGCTGTTTTTT	CASSSLEGELFF
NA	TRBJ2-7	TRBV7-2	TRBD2	TGTGCCAGCAGCTCCTGGACTAGCGGGAGGAACGAGCAGTACTTC	CASSSWTSGRNEQYF
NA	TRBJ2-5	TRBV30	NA	TGTGCCTGGAGCGGACCCTCCCCAGAGACCCAGTACTTC	CAWSGPSPETQYF
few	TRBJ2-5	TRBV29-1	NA	TGCAGCGTTGGCAGAGTGTACCAAGAGACCCAGTACTTC	CSVGRVYQETQYF
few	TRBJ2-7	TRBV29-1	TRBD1	TGCAGCGCTATGGGACAGGGCGCCTACGAGCAGTACTTC	CSAMGQGAYEQYF
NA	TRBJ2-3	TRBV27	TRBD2	TGTGCCAGCAGCCCCTCACTAAGGGTAGCGGGAGAAGATACGCAGTATTTT	CASSPSLRVAGEDTQYF
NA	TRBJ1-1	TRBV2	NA	TGTGCCAGCAGTCGACGGAAGGGAGTGAACACTGAAGCTTTCTTT	CASSRRKGVNTEAFF